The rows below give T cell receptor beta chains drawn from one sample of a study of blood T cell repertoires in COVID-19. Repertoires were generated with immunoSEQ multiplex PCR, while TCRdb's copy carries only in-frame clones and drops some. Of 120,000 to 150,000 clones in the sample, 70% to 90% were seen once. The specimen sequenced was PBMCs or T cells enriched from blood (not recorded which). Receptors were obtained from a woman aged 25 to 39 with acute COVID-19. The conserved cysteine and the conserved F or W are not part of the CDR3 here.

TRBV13 ASSPSSGGDTQY
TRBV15 ATSTGTGATQPQH
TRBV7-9 ASSRGQTNTEAF
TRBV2 ASSESSGSNQPQH
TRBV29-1 SARTGEATEAF
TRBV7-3 ASSLIGGTEAF
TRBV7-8 ASSFGKTQY
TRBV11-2 ASSPVGTGNGYT
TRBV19 ASSMGGTQY
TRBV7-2 ASSPGQPYYGYT
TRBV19 ASSARLAVGGETQY
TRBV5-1 ASSLGWGLTAGYT
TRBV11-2 ASSLPGLGAF
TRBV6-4 ASSDSPVLLNNEQF
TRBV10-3 AISEENYGYT
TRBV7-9 ASSPQDSGYT
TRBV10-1 ASSEGRDRGHTEAF
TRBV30 AWRAYNEQF
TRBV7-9 ASSLAGGSEAF
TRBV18 ASSPGQVNYEQY
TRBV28 ASSSSGAQNTEAF
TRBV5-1 ASSEGTSGSLYNEQF
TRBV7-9 ASSPGQGLEKLF
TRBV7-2 ASSLGLAGDYEQY
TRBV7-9 ASSSNQGSGNTIY
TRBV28 ASSLTNEKLF
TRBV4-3 ASSQDHPHRGSYGYT
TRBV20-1 SASSVPGANSPLH
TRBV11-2 ASTPLGGEPYEQY
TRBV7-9 ASTTVGQGPDTQY
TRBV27 ASKLGQAYNEQF
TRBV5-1 ASSTGTFNEQF
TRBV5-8 ASNRDRVLNEQF
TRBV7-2 ASRPPVSGYNEQF
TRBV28 ASSKQGQSPYEQY
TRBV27 ASRGREGLASTGTQY
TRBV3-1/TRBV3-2 ASSQVRTRHLYEQY
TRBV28 ASSSFGQGYEQY
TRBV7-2 ASKLQAPSTDTQY
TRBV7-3 ASSFSGSFAYNEQF
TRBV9 ASSVDRDTEAF
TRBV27 ASSLWGGREQY
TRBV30 AWDSGSSAGELF
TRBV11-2 ASSTTRRTGSSYEQY
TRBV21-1 ASSKDTVLGGTSGRCETQY
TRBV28 ASSSTDGQGKQY
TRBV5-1 ASSLESGPGYEQY